The present T cell receptor (beta chain) was sequenced within a study of shared T cell receptors in the human thymus. Measured with immunoSEQ multiplex PCR; TCRdb has only the in-frame clones, and not every one. The table records over 450,000 clones, 70% to 80% of them present only once. CDR1 and CDR2 from the germline V gene are GTSNPN and SVGIG (reference sequence). This CDR3 has 16 amino acids. Trimming took off 3 bases at V and 5 bases at J, with 22 bases between the two ends. These data were likewise used in another study, on human thymus T cells. This second study says: Healthy Finnish infants having corrective surgery for congenital heart defects served as donors. Resections removed during corrective heart surgery provided the thymus tissue used. Among thymic and blood repertoires, usage of V and J genes appeared biased. Related work found strong thymic repertoire overlap between unrelated individuals.

The chain couples TRBV30 to TRBJ2-5; D might be TRBD2 (6 bases). The sequencing input was thymocytes. This receptor was taken from a boy under two years old with a congenital heart defect. The CDR3 sequence is CAWRMTVGRGVETQYF. DNA for the CDR3: TGTGCCTGGAGGATGACAGTAGGGCGGGGAGTTGAGACCCAGTACTTC.